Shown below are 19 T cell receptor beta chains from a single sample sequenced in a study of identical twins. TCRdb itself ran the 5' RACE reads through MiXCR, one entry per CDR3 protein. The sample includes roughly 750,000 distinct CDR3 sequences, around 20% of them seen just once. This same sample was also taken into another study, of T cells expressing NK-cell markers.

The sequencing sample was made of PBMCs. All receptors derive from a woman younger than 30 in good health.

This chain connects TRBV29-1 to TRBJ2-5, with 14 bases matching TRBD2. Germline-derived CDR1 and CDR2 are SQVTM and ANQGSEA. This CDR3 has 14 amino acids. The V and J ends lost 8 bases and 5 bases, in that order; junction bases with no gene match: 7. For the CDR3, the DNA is TGCAGCTATAGACTAGCGGGGGGGCGGGAGACCCAGTACTTC. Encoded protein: CSYRLAGGRETQYF.

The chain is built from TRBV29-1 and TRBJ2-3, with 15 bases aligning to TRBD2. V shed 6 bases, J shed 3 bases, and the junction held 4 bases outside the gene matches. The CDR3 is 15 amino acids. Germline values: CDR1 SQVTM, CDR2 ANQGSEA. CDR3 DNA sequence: TGCAGCGTGGATGGACTAGCGGGGGGGACAGATACGCAGTATTTT. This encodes CSVDGLAGGTDTQYF.

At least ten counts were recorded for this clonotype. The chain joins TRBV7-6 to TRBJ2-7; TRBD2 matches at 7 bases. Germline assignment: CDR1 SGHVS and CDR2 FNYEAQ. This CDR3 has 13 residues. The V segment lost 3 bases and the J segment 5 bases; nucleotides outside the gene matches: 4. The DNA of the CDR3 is TGTGCCAGCAGCTTGGGAGGGAAAGACGAGCAGTACTTC. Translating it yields CASSLGGKDEQYF.

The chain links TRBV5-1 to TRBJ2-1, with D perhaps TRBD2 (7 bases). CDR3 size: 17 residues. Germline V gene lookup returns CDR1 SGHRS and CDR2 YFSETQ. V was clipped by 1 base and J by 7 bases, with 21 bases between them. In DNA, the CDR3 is TGCGCCAGCAGCTTGACGTCCTGGACTAGGGGGTCTAATGAGCAGTTCTTC. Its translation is CASSLTSWTRGSNEQFF.

The CDR3 sequence: CASSRTGAGYGYTF. CDR3 in DNA: TGTGCCAGCAGCCGGACCGGGGCAGGCTATGGCTACACCTTC. The chain links TRBV4-2 to TRBJ1-2, with D maybe TRBD1 (5 bases). This CDR3 contains 14 residues. Germline values: CDR1 LGHNA, CDR2 YNFKEQ. V lost 4 bases and J lost 4, with 13 bases in between.

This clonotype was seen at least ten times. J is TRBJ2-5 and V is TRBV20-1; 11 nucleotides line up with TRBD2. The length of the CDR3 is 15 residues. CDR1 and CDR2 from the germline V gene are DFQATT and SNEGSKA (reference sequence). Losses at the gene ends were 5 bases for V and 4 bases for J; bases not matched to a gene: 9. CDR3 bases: TGCAGTGCTGAACGCTTAGCGGGAGGGTCAGAGACCCAGTACTTC. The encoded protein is CSAERLAGGSETQYF.

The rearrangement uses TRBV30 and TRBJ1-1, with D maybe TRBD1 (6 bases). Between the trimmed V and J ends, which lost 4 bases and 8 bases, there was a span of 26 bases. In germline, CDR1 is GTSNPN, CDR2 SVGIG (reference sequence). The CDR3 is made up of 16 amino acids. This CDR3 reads CAWTPLRDTVSEEAFF. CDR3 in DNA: TGTGCCTGGACTCCCCTCCGGGACACCGTTTCGGAGGAAGCTTTCTTT.

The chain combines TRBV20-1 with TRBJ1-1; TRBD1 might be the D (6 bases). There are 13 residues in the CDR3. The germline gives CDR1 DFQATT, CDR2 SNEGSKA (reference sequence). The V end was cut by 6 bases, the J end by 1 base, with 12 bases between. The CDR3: CSAKSRGNTEAFF. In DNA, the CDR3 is TGCAGTGCGAAAAGCAGGGGGAACACTGAAGCTTTCTTT.

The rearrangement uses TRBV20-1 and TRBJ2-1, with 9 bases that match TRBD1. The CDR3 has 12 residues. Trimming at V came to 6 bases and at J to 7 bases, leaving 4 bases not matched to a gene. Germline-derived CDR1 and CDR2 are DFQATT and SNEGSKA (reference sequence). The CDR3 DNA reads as TGCAGTGCAGGGACAGGGAAAAATGAGCAGTTCTTC. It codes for CSAGTGKNEQFF.

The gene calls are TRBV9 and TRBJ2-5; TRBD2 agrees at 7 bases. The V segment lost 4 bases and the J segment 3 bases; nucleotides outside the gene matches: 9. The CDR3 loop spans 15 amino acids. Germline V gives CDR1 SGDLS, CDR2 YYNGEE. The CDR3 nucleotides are TGTGCCAGCAGCCCATCCGGGACTACCAAAGAGACCCAGTACTTC. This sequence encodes CASSPSGTTKETQYF.

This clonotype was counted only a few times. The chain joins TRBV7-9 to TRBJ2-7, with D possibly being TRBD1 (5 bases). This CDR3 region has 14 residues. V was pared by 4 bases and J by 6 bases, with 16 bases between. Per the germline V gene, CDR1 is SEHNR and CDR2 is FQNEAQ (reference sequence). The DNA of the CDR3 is TGTGCCAGCAGCTCCACAGGTGGGATGAGCGAGCAGTACTTC. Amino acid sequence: CASSSTGGMSEQYF.

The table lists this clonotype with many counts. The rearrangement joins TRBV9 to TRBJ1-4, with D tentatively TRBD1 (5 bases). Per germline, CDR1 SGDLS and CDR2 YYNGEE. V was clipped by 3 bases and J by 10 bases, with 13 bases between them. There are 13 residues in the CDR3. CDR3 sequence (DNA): TGTGCCAGCAGCGCCGACGGGGGTTCAAAACTGTTTTTT. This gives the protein CASSADGGSKLFF.

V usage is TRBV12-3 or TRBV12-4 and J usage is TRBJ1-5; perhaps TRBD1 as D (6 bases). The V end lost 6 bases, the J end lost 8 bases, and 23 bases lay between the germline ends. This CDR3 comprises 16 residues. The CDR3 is CASSRRGGASRKPQHF. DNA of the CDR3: TGTGCCAGCAGCCGGAGGGGGGGGGCTTCTCGAAAGCCCCAGCATTTT.

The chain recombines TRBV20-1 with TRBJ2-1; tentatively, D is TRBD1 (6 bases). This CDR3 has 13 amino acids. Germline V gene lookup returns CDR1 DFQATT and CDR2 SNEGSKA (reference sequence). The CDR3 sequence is CSAEGQWNNEQFF. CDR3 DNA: TGCAGCGCTGAAGGACAGTGGAACAATGAGCAGTTCTTC.

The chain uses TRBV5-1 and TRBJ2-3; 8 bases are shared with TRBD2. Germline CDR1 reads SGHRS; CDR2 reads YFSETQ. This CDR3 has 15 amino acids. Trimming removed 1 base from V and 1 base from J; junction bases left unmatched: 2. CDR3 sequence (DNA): TGCGCCAGCAGCTTGATAGCGGGGCGCACAGATACGCAGTATTTT. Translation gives CASSLIAGRTDTQYF. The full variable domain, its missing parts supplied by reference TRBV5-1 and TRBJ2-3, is KAGVTQTPRYLIKTRGQQVTLSCSPISGHRSVSWYQQTPGQGLQFLFEYFSETQRNKGNFPGRFSGRQFSNSRSEMNVSTLELGDSALYLCASSLIAGRTDTQYFGPGTRLTVL.

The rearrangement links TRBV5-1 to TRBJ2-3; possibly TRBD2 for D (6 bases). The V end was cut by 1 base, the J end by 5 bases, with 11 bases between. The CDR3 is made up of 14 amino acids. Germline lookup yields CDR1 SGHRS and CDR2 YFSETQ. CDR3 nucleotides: TGCGCCAGCAGCTTGTCGACGGGGGAAGATACGCAGTATTTT. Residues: CASSLSTGEDTQYF.

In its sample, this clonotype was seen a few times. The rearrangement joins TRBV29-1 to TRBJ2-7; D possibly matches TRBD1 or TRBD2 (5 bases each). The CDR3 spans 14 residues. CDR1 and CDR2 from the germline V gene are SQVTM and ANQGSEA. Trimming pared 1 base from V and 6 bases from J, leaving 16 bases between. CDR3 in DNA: TGCAGCGTTGAAGCCGCCAGGGCCGGAGGCGAGCAGTACTTC. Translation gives CSVEAARAGGEQYF.

The CDR3 sequence: CASSQDPRDYYNEQFF. The DNA for the CDR3 is TGCGCCAGCAGCCAAGATCCTAGGGACTATTATAATGAGCAGTTCTTC. V usage is TRBV4-3 and J usage is TRBJ2-1; 7 bases line up with TRBD2. CDR3 length: 16 amino acids. V lost 0 bases and J lost 7; bases outside the gene matches: 9. The V gene's germline CDR1 is LGHNA and CDR2 YSLEER.

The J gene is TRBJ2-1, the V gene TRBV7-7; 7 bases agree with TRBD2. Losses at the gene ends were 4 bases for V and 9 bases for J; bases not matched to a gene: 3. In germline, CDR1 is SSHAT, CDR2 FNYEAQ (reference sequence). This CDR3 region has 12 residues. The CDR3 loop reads CASSSSGGEQFF. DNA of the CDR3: TGTGCCAGCAGCTCCTCGGGGGGTGAGCAGTTCTTC.